Detailed here is one T cell receptor beta chain. This clone appeared many times. The clone's antigen remains unknown. No base quality information exists; no much larger clone differs at one position. Different DNA sequences within this sample yield the same CDR3. The entire amount of isolated RNA was reverse transcribed using the High Capacity cDNA Reverse Transcription Kit, so the sequenced TCRB transcripts were expressed ones. Deep immunoSEQ sequencing was applied to naive, central memory and regulatory T cell samples, giving an average of around 3.4 million total reads per sample. After sorted cells were lysed in RLT buffer, RNA was extracted with DNase-treated RNeasy Micro or Mini kits, with the choice depending on cell number. To prevent cross-contamination, each cell subset was processed individually, whereas patient and healthy donor samples were processed jointly. Using the immunoSEQ multiplex PCR, TCRB sequences were amplified from cDNA into 87-bp fragments spanning the CDR3 region. Amplicons were sequenced on the Illumina HiSeq platform. The original pipeline was this. PCR bias was corrected computationally using synthetic template baselines, and reads within Hamming distance 2 were collapsed, with unmergeable singletons discarded. By aligning reads against IMGT, V, D and J genes, CDR3 length, and insertions or deletions at six rearrangement sites were assigned. Clonotype counts were normalized to sorted cell number within each subset before computing true diversity and Gini coefficients with the tcR R package. Repertoire sharing was quantified using the overlap coefficient calculated on TCRB nucleotide sequences. The immuneACCESS repertoire file appears here via TCRdb, limited to in-frame rearrangements. These files lack a portion of the clones; in checked studies, under half of the deficit traces to unresolved V genes, and the cause of the others is not known. V and J calls plus clone size are reproduced from that table; the DNA served to infer D and trimming. The sample contains 150,000 to 190,000 clones, 8.5% to 14% of them found a single time. The biggest ten clones account for about 1.9% of the sample.

These data originate in a study of beta chain features in type 1 diabetes (dated by TCRdb to the late 2010s). Some background on the complete study: Mean age, gender distribution, total cell number and subset yield were not different between patients and healthy donors. Naive and central memory subsets were obtained from all 30 or so donors, but regulatory and stem cell-like memory subsets were isolated from only 8 patients and roughly eight healthy donors. A total of about 110,000,000 sorted cells were examined across all samples, and a strong correlation was observed between cell number per subset and RNA yield. In the study, recently diagnosed type 1 diabetes patients and matched healthy donors were compared on the TCRB repertoires of their sorted circulating CD4+ T cell subsets. What the authors observed across the whole study: PCR may preferentially amplify shorter templates, but because patient and control samples were amplified and corrected together, any resulting skew would affect both groups equally. Because cDNA was sequenced instead of genomic DNA, highly expressing activated cells could be over-represented, though the groups showed no difference in activation or CD3 levels. Naive, central memory and regulatory TCRB repertoires appeared to be more similar among patients than among healthy donors. Because small numbers of individuals were included in the HLA sub-analyses, any influence of HLA type on TCRB rearrangement was left unresolved. Patients with type 1 diabetes made fewer insertions and deleted more nucleotides at VDJ recombination sites, implying thymic rearrangement abnormalities. In all four CD4+ subsets, TCRB CDR3 length was moderately but significantly shorter in type 1 diabetes patients.

Each donor gave one peripheral blood draw, averaging about 100 mL, which was collected into heparinised tubes. A BD FACSAria II and a panel including CD45RO, CCR7, CD25, CD127, CD95 and CD27 were used to sort naive, central memory, regulatory and stem cell-like memory CD4+ T cells. A purity above 95% was achieved for all sorted populations. PBMCs were isolated immediately by Lymphoprep density gradient centrifugation and stained directly without culture. Samples were stained and sorted in pairs, with one healthy donor and one patient per experiment, so that batch effects were minimized. The clonotype originates from a man aged 18 to 35 in good health. Material for sequencing was central memory CD4+ T cells from blood.

This receptor carries the CDR3 CASSLAGQGSTDTQYF. The base sequence is TGCGCCAGCAGTTTAGCTGGACAGGGGAGCACAGATACGCAGTATTTT. The chain uses TRBV5-1 and TRBJ2-3, with 9 bases matching TRBD1. According to the germline V gene, CDR1 reads SGHRS and CDR2 reads YFSETQ. The CDR3 holds 16 amino acids from the cysteine to the phenylalanine. Only CDR3 DNA remains: 48 bases, in frame from the first base. Relative to germline, V is missing 5 bases and J is missing 0 bases, with 7 bases of the junction outside any gene match.